The clone carrying this TCR beta chain has a single count. This entry comes from a study of control samples from healthy donors and cancer patients. Trimming cost V 3 bases and J 8 bases, with 11 bases left between them. CDR3 length: 13 amino acids. Produced via immunoSEQ multiplex PCR; TCRdb's table is partial and in-frame only. The table has approximately 87,000 clones, 91% seen once. The clonotype comes from a man between 45 and 60 years old in good health. The specimen was blood. V and J are TRBV12-3 or TRBV12-4 and TRBJ2-1; D perhaps matches TRBD2 (5 bases). The CDR3 region has the DNA TGTGCCAGCAGTTTCCGTAGCGTGGATGAGCAGTTCTTC. Translation: CASSFRSVDEQFF.